The TCR beta chain described here comes from a study of blood T cells in healthy people across ages. Germline CDR1 reads SEHNR; CDR2 reads FQNEAQ (reference sequence). The ends were cut back, 5 bases at V and 2 bases at J, with 9 bases in the middle. The CDR3 is 13 residues long. The individuals who served as donors were healthy Caucasians living in Russia, aged roughly 6 to 95. Primers used in a second PCR of roughly 7 to 12 cycles were a sample-barcoded 5' primer and a J-beta primer mix. Each CDR3 protein is one row after TCRdb ran MiXCR on the 5' RACE reads. The data hold 780,000 or so distinct CDR3 sequences, with 50% to 65% observed a single time.

V gene TRBV7-9 combines with J gene TRBJ1-2; D not resolved. The sequence came from a man at least 80 years old in good health. The sequencing sample was made of blood. CDR3 sequence reads: CASSAGRNYGYTF. CDR3 nucleotides: TGTGCCAGCAGCGCAGGACGGAACTATGGCTACACCTTC.